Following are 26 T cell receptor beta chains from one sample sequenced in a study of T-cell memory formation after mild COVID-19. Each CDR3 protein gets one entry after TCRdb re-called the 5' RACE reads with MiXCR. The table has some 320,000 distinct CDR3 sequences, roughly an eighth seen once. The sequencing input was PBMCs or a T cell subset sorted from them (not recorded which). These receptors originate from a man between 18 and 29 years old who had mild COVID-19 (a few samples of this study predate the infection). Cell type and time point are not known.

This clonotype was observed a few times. The CDR3, as DNA: TGTGCCAGCTCACCAGGGACAGGGGGTAGCTACGAGCAGTACTTC. Its protein is CASSPGTGGSYEQYF. The chain combines TRBV18 with TRBJ2-7; TRBD1 aligns across 11 bases. CDR3 length equals 15 residues. V lost 2 bases to trimming and J lost 3 bases; unmatched junction nucleotides: 3. Germline CDR1 KGHSH, CDR2 LQKENI.

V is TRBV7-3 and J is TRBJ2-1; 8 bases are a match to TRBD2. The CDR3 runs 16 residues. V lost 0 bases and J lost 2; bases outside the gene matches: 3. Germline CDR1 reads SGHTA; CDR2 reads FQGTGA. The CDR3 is CASSLTSGAAYNEQFF. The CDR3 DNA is TGTGCCAGCAGCTTAACTAGCGGGGCGGCCTACAATGAGCAGTTCTTC.

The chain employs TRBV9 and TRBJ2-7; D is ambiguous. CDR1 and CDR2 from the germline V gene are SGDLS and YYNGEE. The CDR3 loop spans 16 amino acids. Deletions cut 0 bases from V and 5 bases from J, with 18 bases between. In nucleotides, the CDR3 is TGTGCCAGCAGCGTAGCTGGTAATAGTAGGAGCAACGAGCAGTACTTC. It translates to CASSVAGNSRSNEQYF. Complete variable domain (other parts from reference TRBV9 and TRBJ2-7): DSGVTQTPKHLITATGQRVTLRCSPRSGDLSVYWYQQSLDQGLQFLIQYYNGEERAKGNILERFSAQQFPDLHSELNLSSLELGDSALYFCASSVAGNSRSNEQYFGPGTRLTVT.

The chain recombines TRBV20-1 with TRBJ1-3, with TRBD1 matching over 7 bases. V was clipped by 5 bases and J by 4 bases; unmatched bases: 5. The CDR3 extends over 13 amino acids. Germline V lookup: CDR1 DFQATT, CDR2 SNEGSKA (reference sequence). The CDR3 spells CSAGEGAGNTIYF. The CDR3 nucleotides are TGCAGTGCTGGGGAGGGGGCAGGAAACACCATATATTTT.

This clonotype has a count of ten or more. The CDR3: CAISEWGSYNSPLHF. As DNA, the CDR3 is TGTGCCATCAGTGAGTGGGGCAGCTATAATTCACCCCTCCACTTT. V usage is TRBV10-3 and J usage is TRBJ1-6; tentatively, D is TRBD1 (5 bases). Looked up from germline, CDR1 is ENHRY and CDR2 is SYGVKD. The CDR3 runs 15 residues. Trimming pared 1 base from V and 3 bases from J, leaving 7 bases between.

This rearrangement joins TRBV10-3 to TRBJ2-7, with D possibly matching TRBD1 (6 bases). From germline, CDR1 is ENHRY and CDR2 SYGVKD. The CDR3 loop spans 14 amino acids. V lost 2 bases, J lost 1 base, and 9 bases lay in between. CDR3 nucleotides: TGTGCCATCAGTGAGCGGGGACAATCCTACGAGCAGTACTTC. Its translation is CAISERGQSYEQYF.

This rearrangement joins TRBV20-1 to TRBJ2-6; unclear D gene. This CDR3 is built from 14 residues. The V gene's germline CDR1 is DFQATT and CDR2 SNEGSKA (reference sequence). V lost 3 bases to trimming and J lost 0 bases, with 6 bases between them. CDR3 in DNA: TGCAGTGCTAGGGAGAGCTCTGGGGCCAACGTCCTGACTTTC. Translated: CSARESSGANVLTF.

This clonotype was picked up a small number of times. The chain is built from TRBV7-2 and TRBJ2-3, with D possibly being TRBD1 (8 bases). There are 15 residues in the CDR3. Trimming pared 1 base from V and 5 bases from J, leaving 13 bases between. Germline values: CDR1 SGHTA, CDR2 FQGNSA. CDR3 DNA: TGTGCCAGCAGCTTAGACAGGGGGAGGGAAGATACGCAGTATTTT. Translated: CASSLDRGREDTQYF.

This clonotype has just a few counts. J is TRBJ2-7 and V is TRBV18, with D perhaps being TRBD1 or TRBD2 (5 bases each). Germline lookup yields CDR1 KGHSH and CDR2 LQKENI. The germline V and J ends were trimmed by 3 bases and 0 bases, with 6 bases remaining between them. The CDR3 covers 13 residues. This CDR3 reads CASSPGTSYEQYV. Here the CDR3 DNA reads TGTGCCAGCTCACCTGGGACCTCCTACGAGCAGTACGTC.

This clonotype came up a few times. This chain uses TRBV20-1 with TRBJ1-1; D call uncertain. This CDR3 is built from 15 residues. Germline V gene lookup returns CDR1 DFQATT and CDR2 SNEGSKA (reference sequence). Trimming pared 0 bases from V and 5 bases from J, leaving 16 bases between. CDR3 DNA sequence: TGCAGTGCTAGAGACCAAAGGTTGTTCGGGACTGAAGCTTTCTTT. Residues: CSARDQRLFGTEAFF.

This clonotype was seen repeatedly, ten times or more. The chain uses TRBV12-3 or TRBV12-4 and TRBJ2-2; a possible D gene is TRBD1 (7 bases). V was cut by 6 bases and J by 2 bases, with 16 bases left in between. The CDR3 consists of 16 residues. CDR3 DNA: TGTGCCAGCAGCGGAAAGACAGGGACTAACACCGGGGAGCTGTTTTTT. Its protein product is CASSGKTGTNTGELFF.

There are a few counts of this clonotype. CDR3 region: CASSPPTGGRGRFWDTEAFF. For the CDR3, the DNA is TGTGCCAGCAGTCCCCCAACGGGGGGGCGGGGGCGGTTTTGGGACACTGAAGCTTTCTTT. The rearrangement links TRBV6-2 or TRBV6-3 to TRBJ1-1, with D possibly TRBD1 on 6 matching bases. V dropped 5 bases and J dropped 3 bases, with 31 bases sitting between them. CDR1 MNHEY and CDR2 SVGEGT come from the germline V gene. CDR3 length: 20 residues.

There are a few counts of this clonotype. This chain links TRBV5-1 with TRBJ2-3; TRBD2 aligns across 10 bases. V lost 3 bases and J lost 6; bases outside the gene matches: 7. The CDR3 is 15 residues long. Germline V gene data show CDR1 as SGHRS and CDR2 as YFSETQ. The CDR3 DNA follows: TGCGCCAGCAGCTCGACTAGCGGGTTCATGGATACGCAGTATTTT. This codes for CASSSTSGFMDTQYF. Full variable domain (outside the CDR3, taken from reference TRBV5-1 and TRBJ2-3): KAGVTQTPRYLIKTRGQQVTLSCSPISGHRSVSWYQQTPGQGLQFLFEYFSETQRNKGNFPGRFSGRQFSNSRSEMNVSTLELGDSALYLCASSSTSGFMDTQYFGPGTRLTVL.

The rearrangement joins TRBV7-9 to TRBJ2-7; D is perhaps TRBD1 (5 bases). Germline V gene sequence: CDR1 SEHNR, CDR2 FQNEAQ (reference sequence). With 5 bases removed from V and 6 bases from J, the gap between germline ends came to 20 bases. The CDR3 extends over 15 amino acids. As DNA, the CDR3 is TGTGCCAGCAGCGGTACGTGGGGCTTTGATTCCGAGCAGTACTTC. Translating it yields CASSGTWGFDSEQYF.

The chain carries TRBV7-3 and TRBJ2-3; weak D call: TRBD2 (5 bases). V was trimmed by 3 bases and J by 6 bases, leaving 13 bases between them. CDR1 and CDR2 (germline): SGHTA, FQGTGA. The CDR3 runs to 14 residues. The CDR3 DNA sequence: TGTGCCAGCAGCTTTGGGCTAGCCTCGGATACGCAGTATTTT. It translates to CASSFGLASDTQYF. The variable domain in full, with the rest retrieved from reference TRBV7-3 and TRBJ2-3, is GAGVSQTPSNKVTEKGKYVELRCDPISGHTALYWYRQSLGQGPEFLIYFQGTGAADDSGLPNDRFFAVRPEGSVSTLKIQRTERGDSAVYLCASSFGLASDTQYFGPGTRLTVL.

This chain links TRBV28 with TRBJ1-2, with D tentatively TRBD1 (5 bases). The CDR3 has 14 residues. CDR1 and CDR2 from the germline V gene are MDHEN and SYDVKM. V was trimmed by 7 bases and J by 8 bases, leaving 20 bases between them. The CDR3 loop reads CASTLEAGSIGYTF. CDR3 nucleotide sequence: TGTGCCAGCACCCTGGAGGCAGGGAGTATAGGCTACACCTTC.

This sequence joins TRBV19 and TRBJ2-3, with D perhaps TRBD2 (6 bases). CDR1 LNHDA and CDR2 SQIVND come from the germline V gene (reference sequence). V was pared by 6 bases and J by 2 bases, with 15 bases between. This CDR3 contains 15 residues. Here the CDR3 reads CASSAPGSPTDTQYF. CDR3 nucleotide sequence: TGTGCCAGTAGCGCACCCGGGAGCCCCACAGATACGCAGTATTTT. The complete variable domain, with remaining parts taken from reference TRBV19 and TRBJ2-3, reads DGGITQSPKYLFRKEGQNVTLSCEQNLNHDAMYWYRQDPGQGLRLIYYSQIVNDFQKGDIAEGYSVSREKKESFPLTVTSAQKNPTAFYLCASSAPGSPTDTQYFGPGTRLTVL.

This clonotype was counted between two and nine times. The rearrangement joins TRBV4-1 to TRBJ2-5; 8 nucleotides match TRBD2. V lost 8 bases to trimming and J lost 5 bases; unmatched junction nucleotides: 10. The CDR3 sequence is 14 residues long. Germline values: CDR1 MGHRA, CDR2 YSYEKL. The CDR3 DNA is TGCGCCAGCTGCCCGGGACTAGTCAGTGAGACCCAGTACTTC. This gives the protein CASCPGLVSETQYF.

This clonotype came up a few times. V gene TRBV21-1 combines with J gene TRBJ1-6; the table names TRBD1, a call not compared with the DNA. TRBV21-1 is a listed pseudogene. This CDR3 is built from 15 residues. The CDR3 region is CALQGGVSNNSPLHF. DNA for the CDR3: TGTGCCCTACAGGGGGGTGTATCCAATAATTCACCCCTCCACTTT.

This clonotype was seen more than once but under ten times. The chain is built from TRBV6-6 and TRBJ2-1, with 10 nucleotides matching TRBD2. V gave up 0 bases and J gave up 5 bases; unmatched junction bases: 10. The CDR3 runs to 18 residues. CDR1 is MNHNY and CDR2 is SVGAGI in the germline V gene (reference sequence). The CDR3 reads CASSYSTSGGGRDNEQFF. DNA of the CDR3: TGTGCCAGCAGTTACTCGACCAGCGGGGGGGGTCGGGACAATGAGCAGTTCTTC.

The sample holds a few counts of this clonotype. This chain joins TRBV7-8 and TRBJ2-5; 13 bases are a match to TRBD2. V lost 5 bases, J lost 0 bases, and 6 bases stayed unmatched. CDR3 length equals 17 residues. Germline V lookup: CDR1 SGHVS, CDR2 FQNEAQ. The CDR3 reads CASSPGLAGANQETQYF. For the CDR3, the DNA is TGTGCCAGCAGCCCTGGACTAGCGGGGGCTAACCAAGAGACCCAGTACTTC.

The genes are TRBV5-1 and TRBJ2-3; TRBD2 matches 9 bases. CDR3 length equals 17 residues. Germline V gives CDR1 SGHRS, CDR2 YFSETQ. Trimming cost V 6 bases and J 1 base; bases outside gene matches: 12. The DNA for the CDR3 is TGCGCCAGCACCCGGCCTAGCGGGGCCGGCGGCACAGATACGCAGTATTTT. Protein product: CASTRPSGAGGTDTQYF.

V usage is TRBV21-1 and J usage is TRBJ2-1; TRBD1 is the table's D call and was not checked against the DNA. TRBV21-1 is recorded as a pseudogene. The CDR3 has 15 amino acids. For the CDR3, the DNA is TGTGCCAGCAGCAAAAATCCCCACGGGGGAGATGAGCAGTTCTTC. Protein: CASSKNPHGGDEQFF.

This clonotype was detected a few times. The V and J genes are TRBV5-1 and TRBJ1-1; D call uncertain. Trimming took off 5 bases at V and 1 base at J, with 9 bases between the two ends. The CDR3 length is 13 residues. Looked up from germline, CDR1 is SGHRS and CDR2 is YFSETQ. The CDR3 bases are TGCGCCAGCAGGGAGGGATGGAACACTGAAGCTTTCTTT. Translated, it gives CASREGWNTEAFF.

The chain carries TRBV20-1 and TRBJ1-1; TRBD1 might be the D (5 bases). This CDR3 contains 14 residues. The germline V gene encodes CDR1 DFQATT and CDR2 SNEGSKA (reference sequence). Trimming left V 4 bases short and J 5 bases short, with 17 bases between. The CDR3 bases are TGCAGTGCTACCCCAGGGAATTCTGGGACTGAAGCTTTCTTT. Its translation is CSATPGNSGTEAFF.

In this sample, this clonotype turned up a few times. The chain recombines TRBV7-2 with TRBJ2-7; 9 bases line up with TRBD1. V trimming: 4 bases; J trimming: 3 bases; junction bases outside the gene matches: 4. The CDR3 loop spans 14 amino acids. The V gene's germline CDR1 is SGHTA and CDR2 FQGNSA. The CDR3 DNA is TGTGCCAGCAGCTCGCCGGGACAGGGCTACGAGCAGTACTTC. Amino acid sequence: CASSSPGQGYEQYF.